The sequence of this T cell receptor beta chain was determined in a study of T cell changes during pregnancy in multiple sclerosis. The table came from immunoSEQ multiplex PCR; TCRdb's copy has only in-frame clones and leaves some out. This table holds approximately 85,000 clones, roughly 92% found once. J lost 2 bases, V lost 5 bases, and 10 bases had no gene match. CDR1 is MNHEY, CDR2 SMNVEV, per germline (reference sequence). There are 16 residues in the CDR3. The chain employs TRBV27 and TRBJ2-3; TRBD1 aligns across 7 bases. This sample comprised peripheral blood, obtained in the first trimester of pregnancy. This receptor was obtained from a female donor with multiple sclerosis, enrolled in a pregnancy study. CDR3 loop: CASSRSKGQTTDTQYF. CDR3 sequence (DNA): TGTGCCAGCAGTCGCAGTAAGGGACAGACCACAGATACGCAGTATTTT.